The 25 T cell receptor beta chains below were found in one sample sequenced in a study of T cell responses to AZD1222 COVID-19 vaccine. Assay used: immunoSEQ multiplex PCR; TCRdb lists only in-frame clones, some missing. The sample lists some 100,000 clones; approximately 87% were seen once. The source material was peripheral blood, sampled on day 0 of MenACWY control vaccination. All receptors come from an adult in good health.

J is TRBJ1-2 and V is TRBV2, with D possibly matching TRBD1 (5 bases). This CDR3 spans 15 amino acids. Trimming removed 0 bases at V and 3 bases at J, with 11 bases between. The germline V gene encodes CDR1 SNHLY and CDR2 FYNNEI. Written as DNA, the CDR3 is TGTGCCAGCAGTGAAGCGCCGGGAGGGGACTATGGCTACACCTTC. Amino acids: CASSEAPGGDYGYTF.

The genes are TRBV19 and TRBJ2-3; unclear D gene. Germline CDR1 is LNHDA and CDR2 is SQIVND (reference sequence). This CDR3 is built from 12 residues. Between the trimmed V and J ends, which lost 5 bases and 3 bases, there was a span of 6 bases. This chain's CDR3 is CASSPRTDTQYF. The CDR3 DNA is TGTGCCAGTAGTCCACGTACAGATACGCAGTATTTT. Variable domain in full (rest from reference TRBV19 and TRBJ2-3): DGGITQSPKYLFRKEGQNVTLSCEQNLNHDAMYWYRQDPGQGLRLIYYSQIVNDFQKGDIAEGYSVSREKKESFPLTVTSAQKNPTAFYLCASSPRTDTQYFGPGTRLTVL.

The chain has TRBV9 and TRBJ1-1, with D perhaps matching TRBD1 (6 bases). Trimming removed 10 bases from V and 0 bases from J, with 16 bases in between. CDR3 length: 14 amino acids. Germline V gene sequence: CDR1 SGDLS, CDR2 YYNGEE. CDR3 DNA sequence: TGTGCCGGGACGGGGGGCCTCATGAACACTGAAGCTTTCTTT. Residues: CAGTGGLMNTEAFF.

This rearrangement joins TRBV30 to TRBJ1-5; D is unresolved. The V and J ends lost 2 bases and 5 bases respectively, with 10 bases between them. The CDR3 consists of 13 residues. Germline V gives CDR1 GTSNPN, CDR2 SVGIG (reference sequence). Written as DNA, the CDR3 is TGTGCCTGGAGTCTGACTTCGGATCAGCCCCAGCATTTT. This codes for CAWSLTSDQPQHF.

The rearrangement joins TRBV6-5 to TRBJ1-6; 9 bases match TRBD1. This CDR3 region has 13 residues. Germline CDR1 is MNHEY and CDR2 is SVGAGI. V shed 10 bases and J 5 bases; nucleotides not matched to a gene: 3. CDR3 bases: TGTGCCATCGGACAGGGGAATAATTCACCCCTCCACTTT. Amino acids: CAIGQGNNSPLHF.

The chain recombines TRBV7-9 with TRBJ2-3, with 7 bases aligning to TRBD2. Germline V lookup: CDR1 SEHNR, CDR2 FQNEAQ (reference sequence). V lost 1 base and J lost 3; bases outside the gene matches: 7. This CDR3 is built from 16 residues. The CDR3 protein is CASSLGARGGTDTQYF. For the CDR3, the DNA is TGTGCCAGCAGCTTAGGGGCGAGGGGAGGGACAGATACGCAGTATTTT.

The chain carries TRBV25-1 and TRBJ1-4, with D possibly being TRBD1 (6 bases). The germline V gene encodes CDR1 MGHDK and CDR2 SYGVNS. V was trimmed by 4 bases and J by 5 bases, leaving 14 bases between them. This CDR3 comprises 15 residues. CDR3 coding DNA: TGTGCCAGCAGTGGGAATATAGGGGGGAATGAAAAACTGTTTTTT. It translates to CASSGNIGGNEKLFF.

J is TRBJ2-1 and V is TRBV28, with a possible D match to TRBD1 (5 bases). Trimming took 5 bases from V and 5 from J, leaving 16 bases between them. CDR3 length equals 15 residues. Looked up from germline, CDR1 is MDHEN and CDR2 is SYDVKM. CDR3 sequence reads: CASSPNSVGDNEQFF. The CDR3 DNA reads TGTGCCAGCAGTCCTAACTCAGTAGGGGACAATGAGCAGTTCTTC. Full variable domain (outside the CDR3, taken from reference TRBV28 and TRBJ2-1): DVKVTQSSRYLVKRTGEKVFLECVQDMDHENMFWYRQDPGLGLRLIYFSYDVKMKEKGDIPEGYSVSREKKERFSLILESASTNQTSMYLCASSPNSVGDNEQFFGPGTRLTVL.

The rearrangement links TRBV27 to TRBJ2-7; D perhaps matches TRBD2 (5 bases). The CDR3 has 11 residues. The V and J ends lost 5 bases and 6 bases respectively, with 8 bases between them. Looked up from germline, CDR1 is MNHEY and CDR2 is SMNVEV (reference sequence). The CDR3 reads CASSLAGEQYF. In DNA, the CDR3 is TGTGCCAGCAGTCTAGCCGGCGAGCAGTACTTC.

V usage is TRBV7-2 and J usage is TRBJ1-5, with D perhaps matching TRBD1 (6 bases). Germline CDR1 and CDR2: SGHTA and FQGNSA. CDR3 length: 14 residues. V shed 2 bases and J shed 5 bases, with 10 bases lying between them. CDR3 region: CASSLIQGYQPQHF. In DNA, the CDR3 is TGTGCCAGCAGCTTAATCCAGGGGTATCAGCCCCAGCATTTT. The full variable domain, with the rest looked up from reference TRBV7-2 and TRBJ1-5, is GAGVSQSPSNKVTEKGKDVELRCDPISGHTALYWYRQSLGQGLEFLIYFQGNSAPDKSGLPSDRFSAERTGGSVSTLTIQRTQQEDSAVYLCASSLIQGYQPQHFGDGTRLSIL.

The V gene is TRBV6-1, the J gene TRBJ2-7, with D tentatively TRBD1 (6 bases). CDR1 MNHNS and CDR2 SASEGT come from the germline V gene. The CDR3 is made up of 15 amino acids. The V and J ends lost 2 bases and 6 bases respectively, with 17 bases between them. The CDR3, as DNA: TGTGCCAGCAGTGAAAGGACAGTAAAAGTGGGCGAGCAGTACTTC. Encoded protein: CASSERTVKVGEQYF.

The V gene is TRBV7-2, the J gene TRBJ2-3, with 9 bases matching TRBD2. Trimming removed 4 bases from V and 4 bases from J; junction bases left unmatched: 18. Germline V gene data show CDR1 as SGHTA and CDR2 as FQGNSA. The CDR3 is 19 amino acids. CDR3 amino acids: CASSSASTSGYMYADTQYF. DNA for the CDR3: TGTGCCAGCAGCTCGGCCTCGACTAGCGGTTACATGTATGCAGATACGCAGTATTTT.

This sequence joins TRBV28 and TRBJ2-1; D not resolved. V was shortened by 6 bases and J by 7 bases, with 10 bases between the two germline ends. The CDR3 loop spans 12 amino acids. Germline V gene data show CDR1 as MDHEN and CDR2 as SYDVKM. The CDR3: CASSPPGNEQFF. As DNA, the CDR3 is TGTGCCAGCAGCCCCCCAGGTAATGAGCAGTTCTTC.

The chain is built from TRBV9 and TRBJ1-2; no clear D gene. The ends were cut back, 0 bases at V and 4 bases at J, with 13 bases in the middle. CDR1 and CDR2 from the germline V gene are SGDLS and YYNGEE. This CDR3 region has 15 residues. The CDR3 region has the DNA TGTGCCAGCAGCGTAGGGAGGACGGGTAGCTATGGCTACACCTTC. It translates to CASSVGRTGSYGYTF. The full variable domain, completed using reference TRBV9 and TRBJ1-2, is DSGVTQTPKHLITATGQRVTLRCSPRSGDLSVYWYQQSLDQGLQFLIQYYNGEERAKGNILERFSAQQFPDLHSELNLSSLELGDSALYFCASSVGRTGSYGYTFGSGTRLTVV.

This clone was recorded only once. The chain is built from TRBV6-1 and TRBJ1-5, with D unresolved. Germline CDR1 and CDR2: MNHNS and SASEGT. The CDR3 is 13 amino acids. With 3 bases removed from V and 5 bases from J, the gap between germline ends came to 8 bases. Here the CDR3 reads CASSDRSHQPQHF. The CDR3, as DNA: TGTGCCAGCAGTGACAGGAGTCATCAGCCCCAGCATTTT.

The J gene is TRBJ2-3, the V gene TRBV5-1; tentative D call: TRBD1 (6 bases). Germline CDR1 and CDR2: SGHRS and YFSETQ. Trimming shortened V by 0 bases and J by 2 bases, and 10 bases separated the two germline ends. The CDR3 is 15 amino acids. This CDR3 reads CASSLVGGYTDTQYF. As DNA, the CDR3 is TGCGCCAGCAGCTTGGTAGGGGGATACACAGATACGCAGTATTTT. Full variable domain (remainder filled in from reference TRBV5-1 and TRBJ2-3): KAGVTQTPRYLIKTRGQQVTLSCSPISGHRSVSWYQQTPGQGLQFLFEYFSETQRNKGNFPGRFSGRQFSNSRSEMNVSTLELGDSALYLCASSLVGGYTDTQYFGPGTRLTVL.

J is TRBJ2-5 and V is TRBV6-1; maybe TRBD1 (5 bases). Germline assignment: CDR1 MNHNS and CDR2 SASEGT. CDR3 length: 14 residues. V was trimmed by 2 bases and J by 0 bases, leaving 7 bases between them. This CDR3 is CASSEPGYQETQYF. The CDR3 nucleotides are TGTGCCAGCAGTGAACCAGGGTACCAAGAGACCCAGTACTTC.

The V call is TRBV2, the J call TRBJ2-1; D possibly uses TRBD1 or TRBD2 (5 bases each). Trimming left V 3 bases short and J 4 bases short, with 13 bases between. This CDR3 contains 15 residues. Per germline, CDR1 SNHLY and CDR2 FYNNEI. The CDR3 is CASSDRGLGYNEQFF. CDR3 coding DNA: TGTGCCAGCAGTGATCGGGGCCTGGGGTACAATGAGCAGTTCTTC. Together with reference TRBV2 and TRBJ2-1, the CDR3 gives the full variable domain: EPEVTQTPSHQVTQMGQEVILRCVPISNHLYFYWYRQILGQKVEFLVSFYNNEISEKSEIFDDQFSVERPDGSNFTLKIRSTKLEDSAMYFCASSDRGLGYNEQFFGPGTRLTVL.

A word on this clone: The sample carries other DNA sequences with the same CDR3. The genes are TRBV28 and TRBJ1-4; D gene ambiguous. Germline CDR1 reads MDHEN; CDR2 reads SYDVKM. This CDR3 has 11 amino acids. Trimming took off 3 bases at V and 7 bases at J, with 3 bases between the two ends. For the CDR3, the DNA is TGTGCCAGCAGTTTTAGTGAAAAACTGTTTTTT. Its translation is CASSFSEKLFF.

This chain links TRBV7-9 with TRBJ1-2; D gene uncertain. From germline, CDR1 is SEHNR and CDR2 FQNEAQ (reference sequence). V lost 1 base to trimming and J lost 9 bases, with 9 bases between them. This CDR3 has 12 amino acids. CDR3 in amino acids: CASSLVDGSYTF. The CDR3 region has the DNA TGTGCCAGCAGCTTAGTAGACGGGAGCTACACCTTC.

This chain connects TRBV19 to TRBJ1-6; D gene unclear. V was cut by 4 bases and J by 7 bases, with 5 bases left in between. The length of the CDR3 is 12 residues. Germline CDR1 is LNHDA and CDR2 is SQIVND (reference sequence). CDR3 sequence: CASSKQNSPLHF. The CDR3 nucleotides are TGTGCCAGTAGTAAACAGAATTCACCCCTCCACTTT. Using reference TRBV19 and TRBJ1-6 for the parts outside the CDR3, the full variable domain is DGGITQSPKYLFRKEGQNVTLSCEQNLNHDAMYWYRQDPGQGLRLIYYSQIVNDFQKGDIAEGYSVSREKKESFPLTVTSAQKNPTAFYLCASSKQNSPLHFGNGTRLTVT.

The V gene is TRBV6-5, the J gene TRBJ1-1; D call uncertain. Germline V lookup: CDR1 MNHEY, CDR2 SVGAGI. V was cut by 2 bases and J by 3 bases, with 7 bases left in between. CDR3 length: 13 amino acids. Here the CDR3 DNA reads TGTGCCAGCAGTTACGGGTCGGACACTGAAGCTTTCTTT. Amino acids: CASSYGSDTEAFF.

The V gene is TRBV15, the J gene TRBJ1-1, with a possible D match to TRBD1 (6 bases). The CDR3 extends over 16 amino acids. The germline V and J ends were trimmed by 5 bases and 0 bases, with 16 bases remaining between them. Germline V gene lookup returns CDR1 LNHNV and CDR2 YYDKDF (reference sequence). CDR3 region: CATSLGRGFLNTEAFF. Here the CDR3 DNA reads TGTGCCACCAGCCTCGGGAGGGGGTTCTTGAACACTGAAGCTTTCTTT.

In its sample, this clone was seen once. This chain connects TRBV5-1 to TRBJ2-5, with D maybe TRBD2 (5 bases). The germline CDR1 and CDR2 sequences are SGHRS and YFSETQ. The CDR3 runs to 17 residues. V lost 4 bases and J 4 bases, leaving 23 bases between the germline ends. The CDR3 loop is CASSPSFSVRVRETQYF. The CDR3 nucleotides are TGCGCCAGCAGCCCCTCCTTTTCTGTGAGGGTTAGAGAGACCCAGTACTTC.

The chain recombines TRBV7-8 with TRBJ1-5; a possible D gene is TRBD1 (5 bases). V dropped 1 base and J dropped 4 bases, with 11 bases sitting between them. The CDR3 totals 15 residues. Per germline, CDR1 SGHVS and CDR2 FQNEAQ. The CDR3 bases are TGTGCCAGCAGCTTAGATGACAGCAGTAATCAGCCCCAGCATTTT. Its translation: CASSLDDSSNQPQHF.